These T cell receptor beta chains were read from a single sample in a study of T cells in Graves' hyperthyroidism and ophthalmopathy. TCRdb analysed the multiplex PCR reads with MiXCR anew, one entry per CDR3 protein. Seen here are about 600,000 distinct CDR3 sequences, about a sixth observed once, and the top ten hold less than 3.5%. The sequenced sample was blood. These receptor sequences come from a woman aged 40 to 50 with Graves' ophthalmopathy. Both conserved end residues are part of each CDR3. The D gene is left open where the match is weak. For some rows the clone size is stated as once, few or many, or as a class when expanded; others skip it.

TRBV12-3/TRBV12-4	TRBJ1-1	NA	NA	CASSPRLGWNTEAFF	TGTGCCAGCAGTCCCCGATTGGGTTGGAACACTGAAGCTTTCTTT
TRBV6-1	TRBJ1-1	few	NA	CASSRGVEVNTEAFF	TGTGCCAGCAGCCGGGGGGTCGAGGTGAACACTGAAGCTTTCTTT
TRBV5-1	TRBJ2-5	few	TRBD1	CASGTGTDQETQYF	TGCGCCAGCGGCACCGGGACAGATCAAGAGACCCAGTACTTC
TRBV12-3/TRBV12-4	TRBJ1-6	many	NA	CASSMTLDSPLHF	TGTGCCAGCAGTATGACCCTGGATTCACCCCTCCACTTT
TRBV7-9	TRBJ1-2	NA	NA	CASSLGVEGSYGYTF	TGTGCCAGCAGCTTAGGGGTCGAGGGCTCCTATGGCTACACCTTC
TRBV20-1	TRBJ1-1	few	TRBD1	CSAGGGGQQNTEAFF	TGCAGTGCTGGGGGGGGGGGACAGCAGAACACTGAAGCTTTCTTT
TRBV11-2	TRBJ2-7	many	TRBD1	CASSPLGRDRGSSYEQYF	TGTGCCAGCAGCCCGCTAGGGCGGGACAGGGGATCTTCCTACGAGCAGTACTTC
TRBV7-9	TRBJ2-7	many	NA	CASAGGIAYEQYF	TGTGCCAGCGCCGGGGGTATCGCCTACGAGCAGTACTTC
TRBV2	TRBJ1-4	few	NA	CASKRGGGEKLFF	TGTGCCAGCAAACGCGGGGGGGGTGAAAAACTGTTTTTT
TRBV6-5	TRBJ1-3	NA	NA	CASSYSNGISSGNTIYF	TGTGCCAGCAGTTACTCGAACGGCATTAGCTCTGGAAACACCATATATTTT
TRBV4-3	TRBJ1-3	NA	NA	CASSRVYSGNTIYF	TGCGCCAGCAGCCGCGTGTATTCTGGAAACACCATATATTTT
TRBV20-1	TRBJ2-3	many	TRBD2	CSARGLAVDTQYF	TGCAGTGCTAGAGGCCTAGCGGTAGATACGCAGTATTTT
TRBV6-1	TRBJ2-3	many	TRBD1	CASSVLTGDTQYF	TGTGCCAGCAGTGTACTGACAGGGGATACGCAGTATTTT
TRBV19	TRBJ1-3	NA	NA	CASSIGQLSGNTIYF	TGTGCCAGTAGTATAGGACAGCTCTCTGGAAACACCATATATTTT
TRBV4-1	TRBJ2-2	NA	NA	CASSQGWGGPTGELFF	TGCGCCAGCAGCCAAGGGTGGGGGGGGCCCACCGGGGAGCTGTTTTTT
TRBV6-1	TRBJ2-2	few	TRBD1	CATRQGQNTGELFF	TGTGCCACTCGACAGGGACAGAACACCGGGGAGCTGTTTTTT
TRBV4-1	TRBJ2-5	NA	TRBD2	CASSRRGYRDQRQALETQYF	TGCGCCAGCAGCCGGCGGGGGTACCGAGACCAGAGACAAGCCTTGGAGACCCAGTACTTC
TRBV7-9	TRBJ2-2	many	NA	CASSSDKNTGELFF	TGTGCCAGCAGCTCGGACAAGAACACCGGGGAGCTGTTTTTT
TRBV15	TRBJ2-1	NA	TRBD1	CATSRGDRVYNEQFF	TGTGCCACCAGCAGAGGGGACAGGGTATACAATGAGCAGTTCTTC
TRBV7-2	TRBJ1-2	few	NA	CASSDGTLGGYTF	TGTGCCAGCAGCGACGGAACCCTTGGGGGCTACACCTTC
TRBV12-3/TRBV12-4	TRBJ1-2	many	NA	CASSSPFIGDGYTF	TGTGCCAGCAGTTCCCCGTTTATAGGAGATGGCTACACCTTC